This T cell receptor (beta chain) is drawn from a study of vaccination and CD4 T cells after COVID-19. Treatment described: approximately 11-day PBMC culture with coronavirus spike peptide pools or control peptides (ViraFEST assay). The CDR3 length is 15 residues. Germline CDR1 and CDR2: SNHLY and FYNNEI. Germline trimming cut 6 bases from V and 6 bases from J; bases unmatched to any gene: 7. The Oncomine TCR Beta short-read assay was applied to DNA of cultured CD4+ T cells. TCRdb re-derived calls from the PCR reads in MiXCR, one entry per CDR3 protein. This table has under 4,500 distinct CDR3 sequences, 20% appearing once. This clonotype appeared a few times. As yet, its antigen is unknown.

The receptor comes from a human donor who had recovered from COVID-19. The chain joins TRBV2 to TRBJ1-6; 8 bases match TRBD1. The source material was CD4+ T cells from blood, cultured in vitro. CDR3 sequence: CASSRTGQGNSPLHF. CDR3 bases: TGTGCCAGCAGCCGCACCGGACAGGGTAATTCACCCCTCCACTTT.